The 13 T cell receptor beta chains below all came from one sample that was sequenced in a study of cytomegalovirus exposure and HLA in healthy donors. In the PCR, 60 Vbeta and 13 Jbeta primers were used. Clones were sequenced by immunoSEQ multiplex PCR, and TCRdb holds only the in-frame ones, with some missing. The repertoire consists of more than 85,000 clones, with roughly 15% occurring once and the leading ten covering roughly 0.89%. Sequencing used PBMCs. The receptors were sampled from a female donor in good health and CMV-seronegative.

At least ten counts were recorded for this clone. The J gene is TRBJ2-7, the V gene TRBV19, with 7 positions matching TRBD1. This CDR3 is 14 amino acids long. The V gene end was trimmed by 4 bases and the J gene end by 1 base; junction bases not matched to a gene: 4. From germline, CDR1 is LNHDA and CDR2 SQIVND (reference sequence). In DNA, the CDR3 is TGTGCCAGTAGTACCGGGACAGCATCCTACGAGCAGTACTTC. Translated: CASSTGTASYEQYF.

The chain employs TRBV30 and TRBJ2-5; D remains unclear. Germline CDR1 GTSNPN, CDR2 SVGIG (reference sequence). This CDR3 has 13 amino acids. The V gene lost 0 bases and the J gene lost 5 bases, with 10 bases spanning the gap. In DNA form, the CDR3 reads TGTGCCTGGAGTGTACGTTGGCAGGAGACCCAGTACTTC. This sequence encodes CAWSVRWQETQYF.

The J gene is TRBJ1-2, the V gene TRBV29-1; weak D call: TRBD1 (5 bases). CDR3 length: 13 residues. Between the trimmed V and J ends, which lost 5 bases and 5 bases, there was a span of 15 bases. Per the germline V gene, CDR1 is SQVTM and CDR2 is ANQGSEA. The CDR3 reads CSVWGVSGYGYTF. The CDR3 nucleotides read TGCAGCGTTTGGGGGGTATCGGGGTATGGCTACACCTTC.

The chain combines TRBV7-9 with TRBJ1-1; D is unresolved. V was trimmed by 5 bases and J by 1 base, leaving 11 bases between them. The germline gives CDR1 SEHNR, CDR2 FQNEAQ (reference sequence). The CDR3 has 14 residues. The CDR3 nucleotides are TGTGCCAGCAGCGACGTCAGGCGGAACACTGAAGCTTTCTTT. The encoded protein is CASSDVRRNTEAFF. Full variable domain (remainder filled in from reference TRBV7-9 and TRBJ1-1): DTGVSQNPRHKITKRGQNVTFRCDPISEHNRLYWYRQTLGQGPEFLTYFQNEAQLEKSRLLSDRFSAERPKGSFSTLEIQRTEQGDSAMYLCASSDVRRNTEAFFGQGTRLTVV.

The chain joins TRBV29-1 to TRBJ2-7, with D possibly TRBD2 on 5 matching bases. V gave up 7 bases and J gave up 1 base, with 8 bases separating them. The CDR3 length is 11 residues. CDR1 is SQVTM, CDR2 ANQGSEA, per germline. CDR3 sequence (DNA): TGCAGCGGGAGGACTTCCTACGAGCAGTACTTC. It specifies CSGRTSYEQYF.

This clone was observed a few times. The V and J genes are TRBV7-3 and TRBJ2-3, with TRBD1 matching 8 bases. The CDR3 runs 15 residues. The germline V gene has CDR1 SGHTA and CDR2 FQGTGA. The V gene end was trimmed by 2 bases and the J gene end by 6 bases; junction bases not matched to a gene: 7. The CDR3 reads CASSLGQGKRDTQYF. CDR3 in DNA: TGTGCCAGCAGCTTAGGACAGGGTAAAAGGGATACGCAGTATTTT.

The genes are TRBV30 and TRBJ1-1, with D unclear. Germline V CDR1 and CDR2: GTSNPN, SVGIG (reference sequence). Trimming stripped 1 base from V and 11 bases from J, with 20 bases between. This CDR3 has 14 amino acids. This CDR3 is CAWSGRMIVVEAFF. In DNA form, the CDR3 reads TGTGCCTGGAGTGGCCGGATGATTGTAGTGGAGGCTTTCTTT.

V is TRBV19 and J is TRBJ2-5, with TRBD2 matching over 10 bases. Germline-derived CDR1 and CDR2 are LNHDA and SQIVND (reference sequence). This CDR3 is built from 16 residues. Losses at the gene ends were 2 bases for V and 5 bases for J; bases not matched to a gene: 8. The CDR3 region is CASSITAGGRGETQYF. CDR3 coding DNA: TGTGCCAGTAGTATAACAGCGGGGGGGCGCGGTGAGACCCAGTACTTC. Looking up the rest from reference TRBV19 and TRBJ2-5 gives the full variable domain: DGGITQSPKYLFRKEGQNVTLSCEQNLNHDAMYWYRQDPGQGLRLIYYSQIVNDFQKGDIAEGYSVSREKKESFPLTVTSAQKNPTAFYLCASSITAGGRGETQYFGPGTRLLVL.

The rearrangement links TRBV7-2 to TRBJ1-2, with D possibly TRBD1 on 5 matching bases. Germline V gives CDR1 SGHTA, CDR2 FQGNSA. CDR3 length equals 14 residues. The germline V and J ends were trimmed by 2 bases and 2 bases, with 9 bases remaining between them. CDR3 nucleotide sequence: TGTGCCAGCAGCTTACAGGGATCCAACTATGGCTACACCTTC. Translating it yields CASSLQGSNYGYTF.

The sample holds one count of this clone. The J gene is TRBJ1-1, the V gene TRBV19, with D unresolved. The V end lost 5 bases, the J end lost 6 bases, and 16 bases lay between the germline ends. Germline V gene lookup returns CDR1 LNHDA and CDR2 SQIVND (reference sequence). The CDR3 extends over 14 amino acids. The CDR3: CASSSPLTIPEAFF. The DNA for the CDR3 is TGTGCCAGTAGTTCCCCTTTAACAATCCCTGAAGCTTTCTTT.

This clone was picked up a small number of times. This chain connects TRBV29-1 to TRBJ2-1; TRBD2 aligns across 10 bases. V shed 7 bases and J 2 bases; nucleotides not matched to a gene: 8. The germline V gene has CDR1 SQVTM and CDR2 ANQGSEA. The CDR3 is made up of 15 amino acids. The CDR3 DNA follows: TGCAGCGCCGAAGGGGGGACTAGCGCCTACAATGAGCAGTTCTTC. Its protein is CSAEGGTSAYNEQFF.

The chain uses TRBV5-1 and TRBJ2-2; TRBD2 might be the D (5 bases). The CDR3 loop spans 15 amino acids. Germline V gives CDR1 SGHRS, CDR2 YFSETQ. The germline V and J ends were trimmed by 1 base and 4 bases, with 11 bases remaining between them. CDR3 residues: CASSLQPEGTGELFF. Here the CDR3 DNA reads TGCGCCAGCAGCTTGCAGCCCGAGGGCACCGGGGAGCTGTTTTTT.

V and J are TRBV27 and TRBJ2-1; TRBD2 aligns across 16 bases. V lost 4 bases, J lost 7 bases, and 1 base stayed unmatched. Germline V gives CDR1 MNHEY, CDR2 SMNVEV (reference sequence). CDR3 length equals 15 residues. CDR3 bases: TGTGCCAGCAGTTCGGGACTAGCGGGAGGGAATGAGCAGTTCTTC. Its protein product is CASSSGLAGGNEQFF.